This T cell receptor (beta chain) is drawn from a study of shared clonotypes between healthy human individuals. The method was immunoSEQ multiplex PCR; TCRdb's version includes in-frame clones alone and lacks a portion of them. The sample has approximately 2.3 million clones; approximately 95% are singletons. Sequenced material: naive CD4+ T cells from PBMCs. Sample subset: CD45RA+ positively selected. This TCR derives from a man between 18 and 35 years old in good health. Some clones in this sample may be carry-over from other donors' samples.

The CDR3 here is CATSRALAPQETQYF. CDR3 sequence (DNA): TGTGCCACCAGCAGAGCCCTAGCGCCTCAAGAGACCCAGTACTTC. This rearrangement joins TRBV15 to TRBJ2-5; tentative D call: TRBD2 (6 bases). Germline-derived CDR1 and CDR2 are LNHNV and YYDKDF (reference sequence). Between the trimmed V and J ends, which lost 1 base and 2 bases, there was a span of 11 bases. This CDR3 spans 15 amino acids.